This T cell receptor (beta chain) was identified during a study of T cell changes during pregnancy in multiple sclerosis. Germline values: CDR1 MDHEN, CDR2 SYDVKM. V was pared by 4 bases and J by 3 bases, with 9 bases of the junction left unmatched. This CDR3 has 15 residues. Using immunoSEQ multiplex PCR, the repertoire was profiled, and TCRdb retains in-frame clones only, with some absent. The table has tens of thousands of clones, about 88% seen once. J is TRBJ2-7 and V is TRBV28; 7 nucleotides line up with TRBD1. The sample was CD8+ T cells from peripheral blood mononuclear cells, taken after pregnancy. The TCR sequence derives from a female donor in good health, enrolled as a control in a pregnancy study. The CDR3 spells CASSYLRQGLYEQYF. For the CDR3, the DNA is TGTGCCAGCAGTTACTTACGACAGGGCCTCTACGAGCAGTACTTC.